The 8 T cell receptor beta chains presented below share a single source sample, sequenced in a study of T cell clusters in autoimmune cytopenias. Each sample's input was 250 ng genomic DNA, some 34,000 genome equivalents. Multiplex touch-down PCR amplified TRB using TRB-A and TRB-B pools in one tube. TCRdb reprocessed the multiplex PCR reads and keeps a single row for each CDR3 protein, giving no DNA. The sample data list 750 to 950 distinct CDR3 sequences. Material: peripheral blood. These receptors came from a human donor with an autoimmune cytopenia or autoimmune hepatitis (not recorded which).

The rearrangement uses TRBV4-1 and TRBJ2-7; TCRdb selects TRBD2, and the lack of DNA leaves this call unchecked. This CDR3 comprises 18 residues. Germline assignment: CDR1 MGHRA and CDR2 YSYEKL. The CDR3 protein is CASSQGGLAGGPGGGQYF.

This clonotype is identified as medium-sized from frequency. The chain has TRBV5-6 and TRBJ2-7; absent DNA, TCRdb's TRBD1 call cannot be checked. The CDR3 runs to 14 residues. Germline V gene sequence: CDR1 SGHDT, CDR2 YYEEEE. The CDR3 reads CASSFRDLLYQQYF.

This clonotype is classed as medium-sized by frequency. This rearrangement joins TRBV20-1 to TRBJ2-5; the D gene TCRdb calls, TRBD1, cannot be checked with no DNA. Per the germline V gene, CDR1 is DFQATT and CDR2 is SNEGSKA (reference sequence). This CDR3 spans 14 amino acids. The CDR3 sequence is CSAPGQIGGETQYF.

This clonotype shows up as medium-sized by frequency. The chain employs TRBV4-1 and TRBJ2-5; checking the TCRdb D call of TRBD1 is not possible without DNA. Per the germline V gene, CDR1 is MGHRA and CDR2 is YSYEKL. The CDR3 is 14 residues long. CDR3 in amino acids: CASSPVGGQETQYF.

This clonotype ranks as medium-sized in terms of frequency. The rearrangement links TRBV20-1 to TRBJ2-1; TCRdb's D call, TRBD1, is unchecked because there is no DNA. Per germline, CDR1 DFQATT and CDR2 SNEGSKA (reference sequence). The CDR3 spans 15 residues. Here the CDR3 reads CSGSPGVGAYNEQFF.

The chain links TRBV6-5 to TRBJ2-7; with no DNA, the TCRdb D assignment of TRBD1 cannot be verified. CDR3 length equals 15 residues. Germline V lookup: CDR1 MNHEY, CDR2 SVGAGI. This CDR3 reads CASSSGVSGSYEQYF.

According to its frequency, this clonotype is medium-sized. The V gene is TRBV5-8, the J gene TRBJ2-5. Germline-derived CDR1 and CDR2 are SGHTS and YDEGEE. The CDR3 is made up of 14 amino acids. The CDR3 region is CASSRIGVQETQYF. The entire variable domain, with the rest obtained from reference TRBV5-8 and TRBJ2-5, is as follows: EAGVTQSPTHLIKTRGQQATLRCSPISGHTSVYWYQQALGLGLQFLLWYDEGEERNRGNFPPRFSGRQFPNYSSELNVNALELEDSALYLCASSRIGVQETQYFGPGTRLLVL.

The V and J genes are TRBV9 and TRBJ2-1. Germline values: CDR1 SGDLS, CDR2 YYNGEE. This CDR3 has 17 amino acids. The chain's CDR3 is CASSVDRLESSYNEQFF.